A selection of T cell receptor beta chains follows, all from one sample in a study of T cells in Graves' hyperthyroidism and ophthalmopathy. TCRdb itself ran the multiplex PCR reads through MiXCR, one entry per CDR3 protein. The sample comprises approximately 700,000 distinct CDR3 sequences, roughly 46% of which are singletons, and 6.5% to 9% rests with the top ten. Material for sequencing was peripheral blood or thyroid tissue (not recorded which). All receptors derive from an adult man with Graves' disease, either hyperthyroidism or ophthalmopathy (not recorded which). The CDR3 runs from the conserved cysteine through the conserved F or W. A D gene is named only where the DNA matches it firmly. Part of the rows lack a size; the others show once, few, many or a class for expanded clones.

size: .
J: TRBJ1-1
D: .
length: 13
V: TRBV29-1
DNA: TGCAGCGTTGCCTCTGGGGTGGCACGAGAAGCTTTCTTT
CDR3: CSVASGVAREAFF

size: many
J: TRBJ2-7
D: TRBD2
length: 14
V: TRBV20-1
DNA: TGCAGTGCCAAGACTAGCGGGAGTACCTACGAGCAGTACTTC
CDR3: CSAKTSGSTYEQYF

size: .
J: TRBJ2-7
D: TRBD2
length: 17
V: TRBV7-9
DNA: TGTGCCAGCAGCCGGATGCCCGGGACTAGCGGGAGTCGGGAGCAGTACTTC
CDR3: CASSRMPGTSGSREQYF

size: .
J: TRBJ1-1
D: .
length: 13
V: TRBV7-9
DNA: TGTGCCAGCAGCCGCCAGGAGTCCGCTGAAGCTTTCTTT
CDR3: CASSRQESAEAFF

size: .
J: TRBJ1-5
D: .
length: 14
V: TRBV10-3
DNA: TGTGCCATCAGTGACTTACAGGGAAATCAGCCCCAGCATTTT
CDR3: CAISDLQGNQPQHF

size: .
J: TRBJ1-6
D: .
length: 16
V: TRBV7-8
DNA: TGCGCCAGCAGCCATATCGGGACACCCCGCGCTTCACCCCTCCACTTT
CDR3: CASSHIGTPRASPLHF

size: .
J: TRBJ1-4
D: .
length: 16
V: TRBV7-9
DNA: TGTGCCAGCAGCTTAGGGGGCATAACAACTAATGAAAAACTGTTTTTT
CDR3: CASSLGGITTNEKLFF

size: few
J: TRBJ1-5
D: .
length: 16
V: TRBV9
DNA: TGTGCCAGCAGCTCCGTAGGGAGGAGGAGCAATCAGCCCCAGCATTTT
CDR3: CASSSVGRRSNQPQHF

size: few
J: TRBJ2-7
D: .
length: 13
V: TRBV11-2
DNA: TGCGCCAGCAGCCCCTTTGTGACCTACGAGCAGTACTTC
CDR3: CASSPFVTYEQYF

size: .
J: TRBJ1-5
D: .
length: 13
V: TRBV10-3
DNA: TGTGCCATCAGCATGGGACAAGATCAGCCCCAGCATTTT
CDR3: CAISMGQDQPQHF

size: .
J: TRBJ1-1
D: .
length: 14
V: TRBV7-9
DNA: TGTGCCAGCAGCTGGCGACAGGTGAACACTGAAGCTTTCTTT
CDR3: CASSWRQVNTEAFF

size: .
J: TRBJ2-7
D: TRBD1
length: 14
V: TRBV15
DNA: TGTGCCACCAGCCCTTGGACAGGGTACTACGAGCAGTACTTC
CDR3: CATSPWTGYYEQYF

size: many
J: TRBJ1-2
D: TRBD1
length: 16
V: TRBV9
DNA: TGTGCCAGCAGCGTAGAGGGGACAGCCGCTGGGTCTGGCTACACCTTC
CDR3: CASSVEGTAAGSGYTF

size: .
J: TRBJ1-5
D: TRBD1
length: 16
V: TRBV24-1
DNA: TGTGCCACCAGTAGTAGGTCGGGACAGGCTGATCAGCCCCAGCATTTT
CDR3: CATSSRSGQADQPQHF

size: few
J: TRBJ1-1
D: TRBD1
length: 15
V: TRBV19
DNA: TGTGCCAGTAGCAGGACAGGGACTAAAGTCACTGAAGCTTTCTTT
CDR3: CASSRTGTKVTEAFF

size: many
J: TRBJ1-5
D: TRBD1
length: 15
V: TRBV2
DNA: TGTGCCAGCAGTGAAGCTCGGCAGGGGGATCAGCCCCAGCATTTT
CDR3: CASSEARQGDQPQHF

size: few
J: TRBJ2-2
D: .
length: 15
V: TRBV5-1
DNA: TGCGCCAGCAGCTTTGGCGACACAGGAGGCGGGGAGCTGTTTTTT
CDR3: CASSFGDTGGGELFF

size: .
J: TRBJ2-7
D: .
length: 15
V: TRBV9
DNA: TGTGCCAGCAGCGTAGGGGCGGTCTCGACCTACGAGCAGTACTTC
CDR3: CASSVGAVSTYEQYF

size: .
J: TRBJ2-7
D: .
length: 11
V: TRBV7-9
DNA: TGTGCCAGCGGGGTTTCGTACGAGCAGTACTTC
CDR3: CASGVSYEQYF

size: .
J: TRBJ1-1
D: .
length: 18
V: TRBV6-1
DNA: TGTGCCAGCAGTGAAGCAGTCCGGCAGGGAGCATTGAACACTGAAGCTTTCTTT
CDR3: CASSEAVRQGALNTEAFF

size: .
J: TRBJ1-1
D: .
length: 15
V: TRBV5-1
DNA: TGCGCCAGCAGCCCCCTAGCGACAGGGAACACTGAAGCTTTCTTT
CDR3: CASSPLATGNTEAFF

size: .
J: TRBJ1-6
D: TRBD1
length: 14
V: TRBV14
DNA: TGTGCCAGCAGCCCGACAGGGCGGGATAGACCCCTCCACTTT
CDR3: CASSPTGRDRPLHF

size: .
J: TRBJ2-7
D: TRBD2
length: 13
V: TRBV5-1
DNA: TGCGCCAGCGCGGGACTAGCGACCTACGAGCAGTACTTC
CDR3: CASAGLATYEQYF

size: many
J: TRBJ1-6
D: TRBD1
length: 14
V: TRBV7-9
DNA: TGCGCCAGCAGCTTGGACAGGGGGCGTTCACCCCTCCACTTT
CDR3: CASSLDRGRSPLHF

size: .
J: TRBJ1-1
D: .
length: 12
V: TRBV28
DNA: TGTGCCAGCAGTTTAGTGGCTACTGAAGCTTTCTTT
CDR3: CASSLVATEAFF

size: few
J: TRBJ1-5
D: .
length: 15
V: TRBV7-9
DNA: TGTGCCAGCAGCCTCAGGAGGGGCAGGGAACAGCCCCAGCATTTT
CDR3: CASSLRRGREQPQHF

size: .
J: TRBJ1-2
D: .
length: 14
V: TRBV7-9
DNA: TGTGCCAGCAGCTTAGAAAACAGGAACTATGGCTACACCTTC
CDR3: CASSLENRNYGYTF

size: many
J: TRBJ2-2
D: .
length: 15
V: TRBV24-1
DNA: TGTGCCACCAGTGATTCGGGACGGGTCACCGGGGAGCTGTTTTTT
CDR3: CATSDSGRVTGELFF